Described below is a single T cell receptor (beta chain) sequence and its context. The target of this receptor is not known. There are no base qualities to consult, and no much larger clone falls within one base. The record originates from a study of cytomegalovirus exposure and HLA in healthy donors (dated by TCRdb to 2016 to 2017). The study in broad terms: According to an earlier analysis of several hundred of the donors, about 179 million T cells yielded over 90 million unique TCR beta sequences and around 280 Gb of sequence data. Approximately 300 gigabases of sequencing data and around 90 million unique TCR sequences made up an early release that covered nearly 650 HLA-typed donors. The genetic ancestry cluster associated with self-reported Caucasian donors included about 81% of the 398 genotyped donors. The aim of the study was to test whether cataloging public T cell receptors could identify signatures of past pathogen exposure. The T cell repertoires of about 700 subjects were profiled by immunosequencing and related to cytomegalovirus serostatus. Along with the roughly 670-subject first cohort, a separate validation cohort of over 90 different subjects was used. To predict cytomegalovirus infection status, the study brought together high-throughput TCR immunosequencing, statistical association of individual TCRs with disease status, and machine learning. To study patterns of TCR occurrence, a later analysis re-analyzed previously published TCR beta repertoires from 600 to 750 donors and added high-resolution HLA genotyping. Rather than drawing on any new phenotypic data, the later analysis identified candidate immune exposures from TCR beta sequences and the way those sequences occurred across donors. An earlier analysis of 500 to 650 of the donors applied high-throughput TCR beta sequencing to assess whether each TCR beta V gene segment acted as functional or pseudogenic. Donor age, sex, ethnicity and CMV serostatus were compiled together with the repertoire data. A later genetic analysis used genome-wide SNP genotypes for about 55% of the 666 donors, treating that subset as a discovery cohort. All discovery cohort repertoires had been generated on a single sequencing platform. Class I and class II HLA loci were covered by the typing at four-digit resolution. Typing coverage varied by locus: about 620-630 donors for A, B, C, DRB1 and DQB1; approximately 520 for DQA1; approximately 570 for DPA1; more than 450 for DPB1. Because of strong linkage in the cohort, 5 or 6 DR-DQ haplotypes were treated as single units for association and clustering. Across about 380 genotyped donors of the cohort, an average of about 240,000 unique TCR beta nucleotide sequences per donor were sequenced, and roughly 20% of those sequences were non-productive. General study outcomes and caveats: Because HLA typing was missing for some donors at each locus, association tests included only the typed subset. A further reported finding was that TCR beta sequences accurately predicted the HLA-A and HLA-B alleles for most subjects in the first cohort. A few of the identified cytomegalovirus-associated TCR beta chains were confirmed in vitro to be specific for cytomegalovirus antigens. The earlier analysis of nearly 600 of the donors excluded approximately 17 rarely observed V segments, including chromosome 9 orphons, because counts were too low. In a later analysis, most CMV-associated TCR beta chains were found to appear HLA-restricted, with HLA associations seemingly driven largely by CMV exposure. In a later analysis, several top co-occurrence clusters were reported to appear linked to parvovirus B19, influenza, CMV and Epstein-Barr virus. Some IMGT-functional V segments, including TRBV6-2 and TRBV6-3, could not be told apart with the 87-base-pair reads, so those segments were excluded. In both the original and validation cohorts, the classifier was reported to diagnose cytomegalovirus status with high specificity and sensitivity. The presence/absence analyses assumed that sequencing depth was roughly uniform across donors, and that assumption may not be true. Most TCR sequences were observed very rarely across donors, whereas some public TCRs were present in many individuals. Compared with equally common non-associated chains, HLA-associated TCR beta chains in a later analysis were more clonally expanded and had lower generation probabilities. A later analysis associated 16,951 TCR beta sequences with specific HLA alleles at a false discovery rate of 0.05. A cluster of highly shared sequence variants was judged likely to represent a technical artifact of the sequencing pipeline. In the study, about 150 TCR beta chains were listed as associated with cytomegalovirus. According to a later analysis, TCR association rates differed among HLA loci, with DRB1 alleles showing the most associated TCRs and HLA-C alleles showing the fewest. For the cohort, immune exposure information was limited to CMV serostatus. Strong co-occurrence of HLA alleles, especially DR and DQ, made assigning TCR associations to individual alleles difficult. A later genetic analysis associated a missense DCLRE1C variant with V-gene and J-gene trimming of TCR beta chains, and an independent cohort replicated the association. Linkage disequilibrium might explain the correlated functional status among segregating V segments, but an unknown experimental factor could not be ruled out. An earlier analysis of some 560 of the donors showed that most TCR beta V segments appeared in productive rearrangements either about 87% or about 30% of the time, which broadly matched IMGT annotations. It was suggested by the authors that the approach could potentially be generalized to other disease states and immunological phenotypes. This cohort had only TCR beta chains sequenced, and the lack of alpha or paired-chain data limited which features could be detected. Compared with the approximately 710-donor mean, donors in an Asian-associated ancestry cluster had fewer N-insertions in productive TCRs, according to a later genetic analysis.

The germline V gene provides CDR1 SGHTA and CDR2 FQGTGA. The cysteine opens and the phenylalanine closes a CDR3 of 14 amino acids. Solely the CDR3 DNA is kept, with 42 bases framed from the first base. V lost 1 base and J lost 4 bases, and the count of bases not matched to a germline gene is 1. Library creation used the immunoSEQ multiplex PCR assay. A mixture of 60 forward primers for TCR Vbeta segments and 13 reverse primers for TCR Jbeta segments was used in the multiplex PCR. The CDR3 region of rearranged TCR beta genes was amplified from genomic DNA with a multiplex PCR assay. The Illumina HiSeq System was used to sequence the amplified TCR beta libraries as 87-base-pair reads. The original methods were these. In a later analysis, about 80 million unique TCR beta chains were counted across the approximately 670 repertoires, and roughly 11 million of these chains were shared by at least two donors. Raw reads were error-corrected and collapsed into unique sequences by a nearest-neighbor algorithm in which closely related sequences were merged to remove PCR and sequencing errors. V, D and J gene segments were assigned by aligning CDR3 sequences to IMGT reference sequences. Each retained sequence needed at least a six-nucleotide match to both a V gene segment and a J gene segment. A rearrangement counted as productive if the CDR3 had no stop codons and remained in frame with V and J, and every other rearrangement counted as non-productive. CDR3 was defined by IMGT convention, running from the second conserved V-encoded cysteine to the conserved J-encoded phenylalanine. Sequences without an unambiguous match to a single V gene segment were excluded from the earlier analysis of 450 to 650 of the donors. An earlier analysis of a few hundred of the donors classified V segments as functional when productive rearrangements were above 56.7% and as segregating when the standard deviation between donors was above 5%. To diagnose cytomegalovirus status from the catalog of TCR beta chain sequences, a statistical classification framework was built. A later analysis assigned V and J genes by comparing TCR nucleotide sequences with IMGT/GENE-DB human TR gene sequences. A later analysis assigned CDR3 sequences and most-parsimonious VDJ recombination scenarios with the TCRdist pipeline. In a later analysis, each TCR beta chain was defined by its CDR3 amino acid sequence together with its V-gene family, and reads without a unique V-gene family were excluded. To address suspected cross-contamination and a sequencing artifact, a later analysis removed a few hundred highly shared, low-generation-probability nucleotide sequences. In a later analysis, a clonal expansion index for each public chain was calculated from normalized within-repertoire ranks of inferred template counts. A later analysis computed generation probabilities with a VDJ recombination model fitted to out-of-frame rearrangements, and checked the results against IGoR. In a later analysis, TCR-TCR, TCR-HLA and TCR-CMV co-occurrence was scored with hypergeometric tests, and a repertoire-size bias correction was applied to TCR pairs. False discovery rates were estimated in a later analysis by permuting HLA or CMV assignments 20 times. In a later analysis, co-occurring TCRs were grouped using DBSCAN, and TCRdist sequence similarity was added for clustering within HLA-allele-positive subsets. Repertoires with fewer than 30,000 or more than 120,000 public chains, plus five repertoires with anomalous nucleotide sharing, were excluded from co-occurrence clustering. As stored in TCRdb, this immuneACCESS dataset retains in-frame rearrangements with V and J assigned. A fraction of the clones does not appear; measured against another copy, unresolved V genes explain less than half of the discrepancy, and the remainder lacks a known reason. V, J and clone size were drawn from that table, and D and trimming were deduced from the DNA. The sample table shows 110,000 to 150,000 clones, and more than 60% are seen once. The ten largest clonotypes hold 2.5% to 4% of the sample.

The cohort consisted of hundreds of healthy bone marrow donors. All cohort members were sampled while nominally healthy, although unrecorded immune exposures were likely present. The donor was CMV seronegative and was included in the group of a few hundred seronegative cohort members. Every donor gave a peripheral blood sample, and the peripheral blood mononuclear cells from that sample were used for TCR beta sequencing. Genomic DNA was extracted from the blood cell samples with the Qiagen DNeasy Blood Extraction Kit. This clonotype was sampled from a middle-aged man in good health and CMV-seronegative. The receptor chain draws on TRBV7-3 and TRBJ1-1; 9 bases in between match TRBD1. Sequencing was carried out using PBMCs. The nucleotide sequence is TGTGCCAGCAGCTTAAACAGGGGGCTCACTGAAGCTTTCTTT. Translated, this is CASSLNRGLTEAFF.